One and the same sample provided the 19 T cell receptor beta chains below, sequenced in a study of blood T cells in healthy people across ages. Primed by a sample-barcoded 5' primer and a J-beta primer mix, a second PCR proceeded for roughly 6 to 12 cycles. Using its own MiXCR run on the 5' RACE reads, TCRdb lists one record per CDR3 protein. The profile shows roughly 800,000 distinct CDR3 sequences, 58% of them singletons. The sequencing sample was made of blood. These receptors all stem from a man aged 25-45 years in good health.

This clonotype has just a few counts. CDR3 region: CSVDRGTYNEQFF. The CDR3 bases are TGCAGCGTTGACAGGGGAACATACAATGAGCAGTTCTTC. The J gene is TRBJ2-1, the V gene TRBV29-1, with D perhaps TRBD1 (6 bases). Trimming cost V 3 bases and J 4 bases, with 10 bases left between them. Germline V gene data show CDR1 as SQVTM and CDR2 as ANQGSEA. The CDR3 consists of 13 residues.

This chain uses TRBV20-1 with TRBJ2-7; 10 bases are a match to TRBD2. Germline-derived CDR1 and CDR2 are DFQATT and SNEGSKA (reference sequence). The CDR3 spans 14 residues. The V segment lost 3 bases and the J segment 5 bases; nucleotides outside the gene matches: 7. The CDR3 DNA sequence: TGCAGTGCTAGGTTCCTAGCGGGAGCCGACGAGCAGTACTTC. Protein product: CSARFLAGADEQYF.

The chain is built from TRBV7-2 and TRBJ2-7, with D hard to call. CDR3 length: 13 residues. The germline gives CDR1 SGHTA, CDR2 FQGNSA. Trimming left V 3 bases short and J 2 bases short, with 8 bases between. The CDR3, as DNA: TGTGCCAGCAGCTTTTACACCGCCTACGAGCAGTACTTC. It translates to CASSFYTAYEQYF.

The rearrangement joins TRBV7-9 to TRBJ2-1, with 13 bases that match TRBD2. This CDR3 comprises 17 residues. Germline CDR1 and CDR2: SEHNR and FQNEAQ (reference sequence). J was trimmed by 5 bases and V by 3 bases; bases with no gene match: 7. The CDR3 DNA reads TGTGCCAGCAGCTTGCTAGACACTAGCGGGGGGGACAATGAGCAGTTCTTC. It specifies CASSLLDTSGGDNEQFF.

Only one count was recorded for this clonotype. The rearrangement joins TRBV6-5 to TRBJ1-2, with 9 bases identical to TRBD1. Germline-derived CDR1 and CDR2 are MNHEY and SVGAGI. The CDR3 totals 15 residues. Trimming took 5 bases from V and 6 from J; bases not matched to a gene: 10. The CDR3 is CASSDRDRDPDGYTF. As DNA, the CDR3 is TGTGCCAGCAGTGACCGGGACAGGGATCCGGATGGCTACACCTTC.

The J gene is TRBJ1-2, the V gene TRBV20-1, with a weak D call TRBD1 (5 bases). This CDR3 spans 14 amino acids. Trimming removed 6 bases from V and 6 bases from J, with 20 bases in between. Germline CDR1 and CDR2: DFQATT and SNEGSKA (reference sequence). In DNA, the CDR3 is TGCAGTGCCCCGGTGACAGCAAAGGGAGATGGCTACACCTTC. Residues: CSAPVTAKGDGYTF.

With respect to this clonotype: The missing conserved phenylalanine or tryptophan at the end of this CDR3 makes a read error likely. This chain joins TRBV20-1 and TRBJ2-2; D might be TRBD2 (7 bases). Between the trimmed V and J ends, which lost 2 bases and 8 bases, there was a span of 15 bases. The CDR3 runs to 14 residues. The germline gives CDR1 DFQATT, CDR2 SNEGSKA (reference sequence). The CDR3 here is CSARLSGGLGELFL. The CDR3 DNA is TGCAGTGCTAGATTATCCGGGGGGCTGGGGGAGCTGTTTCTT.

This clonotype was observed a handful of times. The rearrangement joins TRBV11-2 to TRBJ2-3; tentatively, D is TRBD2 (7 bases). There are 14 residues in the CDR3. Germline lookup yields CDR1 SGHAT and CDR2 FQNNGV. V lost 5 bases and J 3 bases, leaving 12 bases between the germline ends. This CDR3 reads CASSKRGGTDTQYF. In nucleotides, the CDR3 is TGTGCCAGCAGCAAAAGGGGGGGTACAGATACGCAGTATTTT.

The J gene is TRBJ2-1, the V gene TRBV12-3 or TRBV12-4; D is unclear. The CDR3 contains 13 residues. Trimming cost V 2 bases and J 6 bases, with 8 bases left between them. The DNA for the CDR3 is TGTGCCAGCAGTTTAATCAGCTGCAATGAGCAGTTCTTC. Its translation is CASSLISCNEQFF.

In this sample, this clonotype turned up a few times. J is TRBJ1-5 and V is TRBV12-3 or TRBV12-4; D is possibly TRBD1 (6 bases). With 6 bases removed from V and 7 bases from J, the gap between germline ends came to 16 bases. The CDR3 covers 14 residues. The CDR3 coding sequence is TGTGCCAGCAGCGCCGAAAGGGGGAGGCAGCCCCAGCATTTT. Translating gives CASSAERGRQPQHF.

V usage is TRBV5-8 and J usage is TRBJ2-1; 7 bases are a match to TRBD2. The CDR3 spans 15 residues. Trimming at V came to 4 bases and at J to 6 bases, leaving 10 bases not matched to a gene. The germline gives CDR1 SGHTS, CDR2 YDEGEE. In DNA form, the CDR3 reads TGTGCCAGCAGCCTCCGAAGCGGGGAGGTCAATGAGCAGTTCTTC. Translated: CASSLRSGEVNEQFF.

By frequency in the sample, this clonotype is medium-sized. This sequence joins TRBV29-1 and TRBJ2-7, with 7 positions matching TRBD1. The CDR3 spans 16 residues. In germline, CDR1 is SQVTM, CDR2 ANQGSEA. Trimming removed 6 bases from V and 1 base from J; junction bases left unmatched: 15. This CDR3 is CSVLGQVESVSYEQYF. As DNA, the CDR3 is TGCAGCGTCCTAGGACAGGTCGAGTCAGTGTCCTACGAGCAGTACTTC.

J is TRBJ2-5 and V is TRBV7-2; possibly TRBD2 for D (6 bases). Trimming took 5 bases from V and 1 from J, leaving 11 bases between them. This CDR3 contains 14 residues. CDR1 is SGHTA, CDR2 FQGNSA, per germline. Here the CDR3 reads CASSRRGLQETQYF. The DNA for the CDR3 is TGTGCCAGCAGCAGGCGGGGACTCCAAGAGACCCAGTACTTC.

The V and J genes are TRBV5-1 and TRBJ2-7; a weak D match, TRBD2 (6 bases). The DNA end favors TRBJ2-5, so the J call may be wrong. The CDR3 totals 15 residues. Germline V CDR1 and CDR2: SGHRS, YFSETQ. The CDR3 reads CASSLALGEAETQYF. The CDR3 DNA sequence: TGCGCCAGCAGCTTGGCCCTAGGGGAGGCGGAGACCCAGTACTTC.

The rearrangement joins TRBV20-1 to TRBJ1-2; D is possibly TRBD1 (6 bases). Germline CDR1 DFQATT, CDR2 SNEGSKA (reference sequence). The CDR3 has 14 residues. The ends were cut back, 0 bases at V and 4 bases at J, with 12 bases in the middle. The CDR3 nucleotides are TGCAGTGCTAGAGATCGTACGGGGGCCTATGGCTACACCTTC. This gives the protein CSARDRTGAYGYTF.

This chain links TRBV6-2 or TRBV6-3 with TRBJ2-4; the D gene is possibly TRBD2 (5 bases). Trimming took 11 bases from V and 0 from J, leaving 14 bases between them. Germline CDR1 and CDR2: MNHEY and SVGEGT. The CDR3 has 14 residues. The CDR3 is CASNPDLAKNIQYF. CDR3 nucleotide sequence: TGTGCCTCAAATCCGGACTTAGCCAAAAACATTCAGTACTTC.

The chain carries TRBV20-1 and TRBJ2-7, with TRBD1 matching 12 bases. J lost 4 bases, V lost 5 bases, and 6 bases had no gene match. Per germline, CDR1 DFQATT and CDR2 SNEGSKA (reference sequence). The CDR3 runs 14 residues. As DNA, the CDR3 is TGCAGTGCTGAACCGGGACAGGGGGCGTACGAGCAGTACTTC. Translating gives CSAEPGQGAYEQYF.

Turning to this clonotype: An end of the junction differs from the germline gene, which may be a read error. The chain recombines TRBV30 with TRBJ1-1, with 10 bases matching TRBD1. Germline V lookup: CDR1 GTSNPN, CDR2 SVGIG (reference sequence). This CDR3 contains 12 residues. The CDR3 sequence: CSGTGAKTEAFF. The DNA of the CDR3 is TGCTCCGGGACAGGGGCCAAGACTGAAGCTTTCTTT.

This clonotype occurred a few times. The rearrangement joins TRBV20-1 to TRBJ2-6; D is ambiguous. Per germline, CDR1 DFQATT and CDR2 SNEGSKA (reference sequence). This CDR3 has 13 amino acids. Trimming took off 0 bases at V and 4 bases at J, with 4 bases between the two ends. This CDR3 reads CSAREGGANVLTF. The CDR3 nucleotides read TGCAGTGCTAGAGAAGGAGGGGCCAACGTCCTGACTTTC.